These 9 T cell receptor beta chains share one sample of origin, sequenced in a study of blood T cell repertoires in COVID-19. The protocol was immunoSEQ multiplex PCR, while the TCRdb copy is restricted to in-frame clones and leaves out a portion. The repertoire holds 150,000 to 200,000 clones, with 80% as singletons. The sample taken for sequencing was PBMCs or T cells enriched from blood (not recorded which). The receptors were gathered from a man aged 35 to 55 who had recovered from COVID-19.

This chain connects TRBV24-1 to TRBJ2-5; 9 bases line up with TRBD1. The trim removed 2 bases at V and 4 bases at J, leaving 10 bases unmatched. CDR1 KGHDR and CDR2 SFDVKD come from the germline V gene. This CDR3 contains 17 residues. CDR3 amino acids: CATSDSSGQGGGETQYF. Written as DNA, the CDR3 is TGTGCCACCAGTGATTCTTCGGGACAGGGAGGGGGAGAGACCCAGTACTTC.

The rearrangement joins TRBV9 to TRBJ1-1; D possibly corresponds to TRBD1 (6 bases). Trimming cost V 1 base and J 10 bases, with 11 bases left between them. The germline gives CDR1 SGDLS, CDR2 YYNGEE. The CDR3 extends over 12 amino acids. The CDR3 coding sequence is TGTGCCAGCAGCGTACCCGGGGGGCTAGCTTTCTTT. As protein: CASSVPGGLAFF.

This sequence joins TRBV11-2 and TRBJ2-7, with D possibly being TRBD1 (6 bases). The CDR3 has 16 residues. Germline lookup yields CDR1 SGHAT and CDR2 FQNNGV. Trimming took 0 bases from V and 2 from J, leaving 14 bases between them. The CDR3 spells CASSLDLPGAPYEQYF. In DNA form, the CDR3 reads TGTGCCAGCAGCTTAGATCTCCCAGGGGCCCCCTACGAGCAGTACTTC. The whole variable domain, filled in from reference TRBV11-2 and TRBJ2-7, reads EAGVAQSPRYKIIEKRQSVAFWCNPISGHATLYWYQQILGQGPKLLIQFQNNGVVDDSQLPKDRFSAERLKGVDSTLKIQPAKLEDSAVYLCASSLDLPGAPYEQYFGPGTRLTVT.

This clone was counted a single time. V gene TRBV7-9 combines with J gene TRBJ2-5; D ambiguous. The ends were cut back, 5 bases at V and 2 bases at J, with 6 bases in the middle. This CDR3 contains 12 residues. Germline V lookup: CDR1 SEHNR, CDR2 FQNEAQ (reference sequence). CDR3 coding DNA: TGTGCCAGCAGCCCCCCTCAAGAGACCCAGTACTTC. It codes for CASSPPQETQYF. Combining the CDR3 with reference TRBV7-9 and TRBJ2-5 gives the whole variable domain DTGVSQNPRHKITKRGQNVTFRCDPISEHNRLYWYRQTLGQGPEFLTYFQNEAQLEKSRLLSDRFSAERPKGSFSTLEIQRTEQGDSAMYLCASSPPQETQYFGPGTRLLVL.

The J gene is TRBJ1-1, the V gene TRBV4-1; weak D call: TRBD1 (5 bases). Germline CDR1 reads MGHRA; CDR2 reads YSYEKL. V was trimmed by 0 bases and J by 2 bases, leaving 13 bases between them. This CDR3 has 16 residues. The CDR3 nucleotides are TGCGCCAGCAGCCAAGATTGGTCGGGGGTAAACACTGAAGCTTTCTTT. Translating gives CASSQDWSGVNTEAFF.

This clone was found a few times. This chain links TRBV7-9 with TRBJ2-7; tentatively, D is TRBD2 (5 bases). The CDR3 has 13 residues. CDR1 and CDR2 from the germline V gene are SEHNR and FQNEAQ (reference sequence). Trimming cost V 5 bases and J 1 base, with 9 bases left between them. Here the CDR3 reads CASSGGLSYEQYV. DNA for the CDR3: TGTGCCAGCAGCGGCGGGTTGTCCTACGAGCAGTACGTC.

The CDR3 sequence is CASSIDPGGNQPQHF. The CDR3 DNA reads as TGTGCCAGCAGCATAGACCCCGGGGGCAATCAGCCCCAGCATTTT. This chain connects TRBV3-1 (or the pseudogene TRBV3-2) to TRBJ1-5; D not certain. V was trimmed by 5 bases and J by 2 bases, leaving 13 bases between them. The CDR3 covers 15 residues. Germline V lookup: CDR1 LGHDT, CDR2 YNNKEL (reference sequence).

V gene TRBV19 combines with J gene TRBJ2-2; maybe TRBD1 (6 bases). Trimming pared 1 base from V and 8 bases from J, leaving 14 bases between. CDR3 size: 15 residues. Per the germline V gene, CDR1 is LNHDA and CDR2 is SQIVND (reference sequence). The CDR3 spells CASSIVSAGAGELFF. CDR3 nucleotides: TGTGCCAGTAGTATAGTGAGTGCAGGGGCTGGGGAGCTGTTTTTT.

The V and J genes are TRBV11-2 and TRBJ2-5, with D maybe TRBD1 (5 bases). The CDR3 has 13 amino acids. CDR1 and CDR2 from the germline V gene are SGHAT and FQNNGV. The V end lost 6 bases, the J end lost 5 bases, and 13 bases lay between the germline ends. Here the CDR3 reads CASSLGLGETQYF. In DNA form, the CDR3 reads TGTGCCAGCAGTTTGGGGCTAGGGGAGACCCAGTACTTC.